The rows below give T cell receptor beta chains drawn from one sample of a study of blood T cells in healthy people across ages. TCRdb re-called the 5' RACE reads with MiXCR, one entry per CDR3 protein. The table shows almost 550,000 distinct CDR3 sequences, with 20% to 30% occurring only once. The sample was also linked to a second study, of T cells of mothers and their children.

What was sequenced was blood. The receptors derive from a boy between 5 and 17 years old in good health. The CDR3 runs from the conserved cysteine through the conserved F or W. The D gene is left open where the match is weak. Clone size is given for some rows only: seen once, a few or many times, or a class if the clone is expanded.

TRBV4-1	TRBJ1-2	few	-	TGCGCCAGCAGCCAACTTGTGATTGCTACGGTGATCTATGGCTACACCTTC	CASSQLVIATVIYGYTF
TRBV28	TRBJ1-5	-	-	TGTGCCAGCAGAACCGGCGGCCCTCCAAATCGGCCCCAGCATTTT	CASRTGGPPNRPQHF
TRBV6-6	TRBJ2-3	-	-	TGTGCCAGCGAGGGACGGCGCACAGATACGCAGTATTTT	CASEGRRTDTQYF
TRBV20-1	TRBJ2-5	-	TRBD1	TGCAGTGCTAGAGACCACAGGGGTAGAGAGACCCAGTACTTC	CSARDHRGRETQYF
TRBV4-3	TRBJ1-1	few	TRBD1	TGCGCCAGCAGCCATGGGACAGGAACTTTCTTT	CASSHGTGTFF
TRBV15	TRBJ2-5	-	TRBD1	TGTGCCACCAGCGGAGGGACAGGTCAAGAGACCCAGTACTTC	CATSGGTGQETQYF
TRBV28	TRBJ1-1	-	-	TGTGCCAGCAGGCTCCCGGGTGGCCAGAACACTGAAGCTTTCTTT	CASRLPGGQNTEAFF
TRBV6-2/TRBV6-3	TRBJ2-6	few	-	TGTGCCAGCAGTTACAGTAACTCTGGGGCCAACGTCCTGACTTTC	CASSYSNSGANVLTF
TRBV27	TRBJ1-1	few	-	TGTGCCAGTTTCGACAGCCTCAACACTGAAGCTTTCTTT	CASFDSLNTEAFF
TRBV4-1	TRBJ2-7	-	TRBD1	TGCGCCAGCAGCCAAGTTTTGGGGGACAGGAGACAACACGAGCAGTACTTC	CASSQVLGDRRQHEQYF
TRBV3-1	TRBJ2-3	few	-	TGTGCCAGCAGCTTACTAGCCTCGGACACAGATACGCAGTATTTT	CASSLLASDTDTQYF
TRBV4-1	TRBJ2-4	few	TRBD2	TGCGCCAGCAGCCAAGATTTTCGAATATTAGCGGGGGAGAAAAACATTCAGTACTTC	CASSQDFRILAGEKNIQYF
TRBV7-2	TRBJ1-2	-	TRBD1	TGTGCCAGCAGCTTAGCGGGACAGGCTAACTATGGCTACACCTTC	CASSLAGQANYGYTF
TRBV20-1	TRBJ1-4	many	-	TGCAGTGCTAGGGAGATTGCAACTAATGAAAAACTGTTTTTT	CSAREIATNEKLFF
TRBV27	TRBJ1-1	-	-	TGTGCCAGCAGGGGCGGGGACACTGAAGCTTTCTTT	CASRGGDTEAFF
TRBV5-1	TRBJ2-5	few	TRBD2	TGCGCCAGCAGCACCGACGCACTAGCGGGGCTCCAAGAGACCCAGTACTTC	CASSTDALAGLQETQYF
TRBV4-3	TRBJ2-1	few	-	TGCGCCAGCAGCCAAGTTTGGGGGGGCCCCTACAATGAGCAGTTCTTC	CASSQVWGGPYNEQFF
TRBV20-1	TRBJ2-5	-	TRBD1	TGCAGTGCTAGAGGGCGGGACAGGGGGAATTTGTACCAAGAGACCCAGTACTTC	CSARGRDRGNLYQETQYF
TRBV20-1	TRBJ2-1	few	TRBD2	TGCAGTGCTAGTAAGCAAAGACTAGCGGGTTGGTTCAGCTCCTACAATGAGCAGTTCTTC	CSASKQRLAGWFSSYNEQFF
TRBV7-9	TRBJ2-3	-	TRBD1	TGTGCCAGCAGCTTACGTGCAGGACAGGGGGCAGATACGCAGTATTTT	CASSLRAGQGADTQYF
TRBV24-1	TRBJ1-4	-	TRBD1	TGTGCCACCAGTGGGGGGACCCGGGACAGCTCAACTAATGAAAAACTGTTTTTT	CATSGGTRDSSTNEKLFF
TRBV4-3	TRBJ2-4	-	TRBD2	TGCGCCAGCAGCCAACCAACTTATGGTAGCGGGGTCGTCATTCAGTACTTC	CASSQPTYGSGVVIQYF
TRBV7-9	TRBJ1-4	few	-	TGTGCCAGCACCTTGTTCGGTGATAGGAGTGAAAAACTGTTTTTT	CASTLFGDRSEKLFF
TRBV7-9	TRBJ1-2	few	-	TGTGCCAGCAGCTTAGAGGACGGTCGTGGCTACACCTTC	CASSLEDGRGYTF
TRBV18	TRBJ1-3	-	-	TGTGCCAGCTCACCAATAACCACAGGCAACTCTGGAAACACCATATATTTT	CASSPITTGNSGNTIYF
TRBV4-3	TRBJ1-3	-	-	TGCGCTAGCAGCCAAGATGCCCACTTAGACTCTGGAAACACCATATATTTT	CASSQDAHLDSGNTIYF
TRBV25-1	TRBJ1-5	-	TRBD1	TGTGCCAGCAGTGAAAAGGGACAGGGGCATCAACCCCAGCATTTT	CASSEKGQGHQPQHF
TRBV5-1	TRBJ1-1	-	-	TGCGCCAGCAGCTTGGATGGAATACTGGTCACTGAAGCTTTCTTT	CASSLDGILVTEAFF
TRBV7-8	TRBJ2-4	-	-	TGTGCCAGCTACGGAAGGACGGGAAGGAACATTCAGTACTTC	CASYGRTGRNIQYF
TRBV28	TRBJ1-2	few	TRBD1	TGTGCCAGTACGCCCCAGGGGGTCGGAGGCTACACCTTC	CASTPQGVGGYTF
TRBV4-1	TRBJ2-5	few	-	TGCGCCAGCAGCCAAACCCCGAGGGAGACCCAGTACTTC	CASSQTPRETQYF
TRBV20-1	TRBJ2-2	few	TRBD2	TGCAGTGCTAGTCGGGCTGCGGGAGGGCCCGTCGGGGAGCTGTTTTTT	CSASRAAGGPVGELFF
TRBV21-1	TRBJ2-1	few	-	TGTGCCAGCAGCCCCCCCTCCGCTAGCGGGGGAATCGATGAGCAGTTCTTC	CASSPPSASGGIDEQFF
TRBV20-1	TRBJ2-3	few	-	TGCAGTGCTAGACGGGAGTCTGCAGATACGCAGTATTTT	CSARRESADTQYF
TRBV3-1	TRBJ1-1	-	-	TGTGCCAGCAGCCAAGGGGCCGGACGGGTCCGGTTCACTGAAGCTTTCTTT	CASSQGAGRVRFTEAFF
TRBV12-3/TRBV12-4	TRBJ1-2	few	-	TGTGCCAACCGACCACCCCATGAATATGGCTACACCTTC	CANRPPHEYGYTF
TRBV5-1	TRBJ2-3	-	-	TGCGCCAGCAGCTTGGGGTCGTCAGATACGCAGTATTTT	CASSLGSSDTQYF
TRBV5-1	TRBJ2-7	few	TRBD1	TGCGCCAGCAGTCGAAACGTGGCAGGGGGCCGCGAGCAGTACTTC	CASSRNVAGGREQYF
TRBV7-9	TRBJ1-1	-	-	TGTGCCAGCAGCTTAAGGACCCGAGAAGCTTTCTTT	CASSLRTREAFF
TRBV7-9	TRBJ2-5	few	TRBD1	TGTGCCAGCAGCTTAGAGGAGTTGACAGGGGCGCAAGAAGAGACCCAGTACTTC	CASSLEELTGAQEETQYF
TRBV9	TRBJ2-1	many	-	TGTGCCAGCAGCGTAGGTCGGAACTACAATGAGCAGTTCTTC	CASSVGRNYNEQFF